The clone carrying this T cell receptor (beta chain) was observed at least ten times. The antigen remains unidentified. A single record per CDR3 protein comes from TCRdb applying MiXCR to the RACE reads. The sample holds under 200,000 distinct CDR3 sequences, about a quarter seen once. Time point in this sample: patch test 3, about 24 weeks after DPC sensitization. This sample's treatment: therapeutic diphenylcyclopropenone sensitization with weekly scalp DPC. V lost 6 bases and J lost 5, with 13 bases in between. From germline, CDR1 is SQVTM and CDR2 ANQGSEA. This CDR3 is 12 amino acids long. The data are from a study of human T cells and chemical hapten exposure. Background on the study: The study sensitized with 2% DPC on a 2 cm by 2 cm patch of upper inner arm skin. While the approximately 24-week study was under way, patients received diphenylcyclopropenone on the scalp every week. The patients, most of them female, presented with alopecia areata, totalis or universalis. The study's findings and limits: DPC sensitization did not alter TCRs above 1 in 1000 frequency.

The receptor was isolated from a woman under 30 with alopecia areata. Some clones in this sample may be carry-over from other donors' samples. The V and J genes are TRBV29-1 and TRBJ1-1; possibly TRBD1 for D (5 bases). Sequenced material: whole blood, taken in connection with sensitization to the hapten diphenylcyclopropenone (DPC). DNA of the CDR3: TGCAGCGTCACTAGGGGAGGGACTGAAGCTTTCTTT. Translating gives CSVTRGGTEAFF. Filled out from reference TRBV29-1 and TRBJ1-1, the complete variable domain reads SAVISQKPSRDICQRGTSLTIQCQVDSQVTMMFWYRQQPGQSLTLIATANQGSEATYESGFVIDKFPISRPNLTFSTLTVSNMSPEDSSIYLCSVTRGGTEAFFGQGTRLTVV.